This T cell receptor (beta chain) was documented in a study of blood T cell repertoires in COVID-19. Study summary: T cells, B-cell-depleted T cells, or PBMCs provided the cDNA or gDNA that served as material.

Study processing details: Estimation of nucleated cell counts relied on the amplification of reference gene primers. Clones were read by immunoSEQ multiplex PCR, and TCRdb kept only the in-frame ones, dropping some. That table gives V, J and clone size, and the DNA gave D and trimming. The table has 180,000 or so clones, around 85% seen once; the top ten hold around 8%. In the case of this clone: This specimen includes other DNA sequences encoding the same CDR3.

The germline V gene encodes CDR1 SQVTM and CDR2 ANQGSEA. This CDR3 comprises 12 residues. V lost 4 bases and J lost 2, with 8 bases in between. This clonotype was sampled from a woman aged 55 to 70 with acute or convalescent COVID-19. Sample: peripheral blood. The V call is TRBV29-1, the J call TRBJ1-2; D remains ambiguous. Here the CDR3 DNA reads TGCAGCGTTGGGAGAGGGAACTATGGCTACACCTTC. This sequence encodes CSVGRGNYGYTF.